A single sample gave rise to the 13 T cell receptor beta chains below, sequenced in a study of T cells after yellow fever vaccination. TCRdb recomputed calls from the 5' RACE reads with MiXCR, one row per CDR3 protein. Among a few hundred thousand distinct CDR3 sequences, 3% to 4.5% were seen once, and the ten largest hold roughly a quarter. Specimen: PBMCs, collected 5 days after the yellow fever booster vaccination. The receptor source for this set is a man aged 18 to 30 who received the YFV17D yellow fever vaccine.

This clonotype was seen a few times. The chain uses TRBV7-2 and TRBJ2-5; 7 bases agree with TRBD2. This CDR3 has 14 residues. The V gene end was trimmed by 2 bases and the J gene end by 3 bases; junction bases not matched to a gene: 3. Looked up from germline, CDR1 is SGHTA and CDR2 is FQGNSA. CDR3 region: CASSLPSGEETQYF. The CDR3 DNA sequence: TGTGCCAGCAGCTTACCAAGCGGGGAAGAGACCCAGTACTTC. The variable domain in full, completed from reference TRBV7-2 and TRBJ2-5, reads GAGVSQSPSNKVTEKGKDVELRCDPISGHTALYWYRQSLGQGLEFLIYFQGNSAPDKSGLPSDRFSAERTGGSVSTLTIQRTQQEDSAVYLCASSLPSGEETQYFGPGTRLLVL.

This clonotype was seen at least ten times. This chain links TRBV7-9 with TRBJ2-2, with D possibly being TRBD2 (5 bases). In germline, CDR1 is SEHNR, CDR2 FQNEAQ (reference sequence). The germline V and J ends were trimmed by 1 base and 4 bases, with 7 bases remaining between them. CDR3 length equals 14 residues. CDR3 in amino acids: CASSLERRTGELFF. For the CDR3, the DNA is TGTGCCAGCAGCTTAGAGCGGCGCACCGGGGAGCTGTTTTTT.

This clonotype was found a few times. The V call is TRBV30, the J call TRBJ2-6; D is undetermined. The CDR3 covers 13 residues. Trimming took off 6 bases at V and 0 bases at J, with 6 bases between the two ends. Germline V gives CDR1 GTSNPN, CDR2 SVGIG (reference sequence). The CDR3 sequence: CACSGSGANVLTF. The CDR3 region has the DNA TGTGCCTGTTCAGGCTCTGGGGCCAACGTCCTGACTTTC.

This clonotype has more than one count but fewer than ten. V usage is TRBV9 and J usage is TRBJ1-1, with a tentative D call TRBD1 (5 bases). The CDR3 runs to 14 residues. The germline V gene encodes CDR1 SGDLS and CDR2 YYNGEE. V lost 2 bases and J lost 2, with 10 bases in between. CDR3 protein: CASSVTASNTEAFF. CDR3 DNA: TGTGCCAGCAGCGTGACAGCCTCAAACACTGAAGCTTTCTTT.

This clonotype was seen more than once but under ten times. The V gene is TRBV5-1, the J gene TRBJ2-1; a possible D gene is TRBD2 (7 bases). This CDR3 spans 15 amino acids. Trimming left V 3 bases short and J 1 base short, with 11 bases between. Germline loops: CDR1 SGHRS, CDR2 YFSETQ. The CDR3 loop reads CASSSRGASYNEQFF. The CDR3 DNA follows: TGCGCCAGCAGCTCACGGGGGGCGTCCTACAATGAGCAGTTCTTC.

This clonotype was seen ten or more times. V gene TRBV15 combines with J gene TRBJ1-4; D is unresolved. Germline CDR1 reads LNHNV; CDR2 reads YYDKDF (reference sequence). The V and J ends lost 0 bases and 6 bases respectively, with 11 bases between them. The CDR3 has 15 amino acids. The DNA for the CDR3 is TGTGCCACCAGCAGAGATCTGGGGTGGGATGAAAAACTGTTTTTT. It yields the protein CATSRDLGWDEKLFF.

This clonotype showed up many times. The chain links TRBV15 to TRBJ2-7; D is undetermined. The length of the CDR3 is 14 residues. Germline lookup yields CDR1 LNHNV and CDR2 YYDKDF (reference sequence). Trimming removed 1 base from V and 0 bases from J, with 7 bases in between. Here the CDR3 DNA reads TGTGCCACCAGCAGAGGATTTAGCTCCTACGAGCAGTACTTC. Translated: CATSRGFSSYEQYF.

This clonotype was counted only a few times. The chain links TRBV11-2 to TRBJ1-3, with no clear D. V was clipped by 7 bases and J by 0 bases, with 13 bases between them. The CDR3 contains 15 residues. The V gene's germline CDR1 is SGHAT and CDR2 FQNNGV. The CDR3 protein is CASKRGGYSGNTIYF. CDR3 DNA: TGTGCCAGCAAACGGGGAGGGTACTCTGGAAACACCATATATTTT. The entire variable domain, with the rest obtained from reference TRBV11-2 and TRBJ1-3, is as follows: EAGVAQSPRYKIIEKRQSVAFWCNPISGHATLYWYQQILGQGPKLLIQFQNNGVVDDSQLPKDRFSAERLKGVDSTLKIQPAKLEDSAVYLCASKRGGYSGNTIYFGEGSWLTVV.

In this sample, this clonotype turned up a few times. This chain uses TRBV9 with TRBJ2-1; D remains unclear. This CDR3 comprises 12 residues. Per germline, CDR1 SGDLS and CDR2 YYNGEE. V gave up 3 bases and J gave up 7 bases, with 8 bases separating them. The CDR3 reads CASSGVGNEQFF. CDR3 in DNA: TGTGCCAGCAGCGGAGTGGGGAATGAGCAGTTCTTC.

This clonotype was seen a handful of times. The CDR3 bases are TGCGCCAGCAGCCAAGCAGGGGCTTTCACTGAAGCTTTCTTT. Translating gives CASSQAGAFTEAFF. J is TRBJ1-1 and V is TRBV4-1, with a weak D call TRBD1 (6 bases). V was shortened by 1 base and J by 4 bases, with 10 bases between the two germline ends. The germline V gene encodes CDR1 MGHRA and CDR2 YSYEKL. CDR3 size: 14 residues.

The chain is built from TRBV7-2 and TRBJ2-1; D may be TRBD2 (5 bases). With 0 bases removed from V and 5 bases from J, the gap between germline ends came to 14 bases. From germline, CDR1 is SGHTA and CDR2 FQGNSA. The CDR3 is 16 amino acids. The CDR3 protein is CASSLALWASHNEQFF. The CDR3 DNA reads TGTGCCAGCAGCTTAGCGCTCTGGGCTAGCCACAATGAGCAGTTCTTC.

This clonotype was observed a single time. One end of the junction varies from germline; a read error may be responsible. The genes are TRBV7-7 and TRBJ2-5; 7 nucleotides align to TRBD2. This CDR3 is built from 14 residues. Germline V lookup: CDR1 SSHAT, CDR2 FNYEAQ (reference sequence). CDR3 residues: CASSPHPGGETQYF. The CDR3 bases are TGTGCTAGCAGCCCACACCCGGGGGGAGAGACCCAGTACTTC.

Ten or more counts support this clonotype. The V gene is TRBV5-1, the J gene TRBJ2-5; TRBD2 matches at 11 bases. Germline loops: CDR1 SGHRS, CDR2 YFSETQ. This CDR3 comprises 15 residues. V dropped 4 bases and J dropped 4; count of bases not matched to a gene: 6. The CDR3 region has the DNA TGCGCCAGCAGCGCGCGACTAGCGGGGCGAGAGACCCAGTACTTC. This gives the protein CASSARLAGRETQYF. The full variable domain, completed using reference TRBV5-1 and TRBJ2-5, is KAGVTQTPRYLIKTRGQQVTLSCSPISGHRSVSWYQQTPGQGLQFLFEYFSETQRNKGNFPGRFSGRQFSNSRSEMNVSTLELGDSALYLCASSARLAGRETQYFGPGTRLLVL.